Following are 8 T cell receptor beta chains from one sample sequenced in a study of blood T cell repertoires in COVID-19. Assay used: immunoSEQ multiplex PCR; TCRdb lists only in-frame clones, some missing. The table has around 30,000 clones, approximately 89% seen once. The sample comprised peripheral blood. The source of these receptors is a human donor in a cohort sampled during active COVID-19.

The chain couples TRBV7-3 to TRBJ2-1; 9 bases are a match to TRBD2. The CDR3 sequence is 16 residues long. CDR1 is SGHTA and CDR2 is FQGTGA in the germline V gene. V shed 1 base, J shed 9 bases, and the junction held 10 bases outside the gene matches. CDR3 sequence reads: CASSLMGSGRSGEQFF. Here the CDR3 DNA reads TGTGCCAGCAGCTTAATGGGTAGCGGGAGATCTGGTGAGCAGTTCTTC.

The chain is built from TRBV7-9 and TRBJ2-7; 7 positions agree with TRBD1. The junction had 12 bases not matched to a gene; V was cut back by 4 bases and J by 3 bases. This CDR3 contains 16 residues. Per the germline V gene, CDR1 is SEHNR and CDR2 is FQNEAQ (reference sequence). The CDR3 sequence: CASSWESGQLDYEQYF. CDR3 nucleotide sequence: TGTGCCAGCAGCTGGGAATCGGGACAGCTAGACTACGAGCAGTACTTC.

This chain connects TRBV30 to TRBJ2-2; D uncertain. This CDR3 has 11 amino acids. V shed 4 bases and J shed 2 bases, with 2 bases lying between them. CDR1 and CDR2 (germline): GTSNPN, SVGIG (reference sequence). The CDR3 DNA reads as TGTGCCTGGACTAACACCGGGGAGCTGTTTTTT. This encodes CAWTNTGELFF.

In this sample, this clone turned up once. V gene TRBV6-6 combines with J gene TRBJ2-7; possible D gene TRBD2, 5 bases. Germline V gene data show CDR1 as MNHNY and CDR2 as SVGAGI (reference sequence). CDR3 length: 14 amino acids. The germline V and J ends were trimmed by 6 bases and 5 bases, with 17 bases remaining between them. DNA for the CDR3: TGTGCCAGCAGCCCCCTAGCCTTGTTCAACGAGCAGTACTTC. It yields the protein CASSPLALFNEQYF.

The rearrangement links TRBV7-8 to TRBJ1-4; TRBD1 is a possible D gene (6 bases). Between the trimmed V and J ends, which lost 6 bases and 2 bases, there was a span of 13 bases. Per the germline V gene, CDR1 is SGHVS and CDR2 is FQNEAQ. The CDR3 contains 15 residues. CDR3 amino acids: CASSLQGATNEKLFF. The CDR3 nucleotides read TGTGCCAGCAGTCTACAGGGTGCCACTAATGAAAAACTGTTTTTT.

With regard to this clone: A read error may account for a junction end that differs from germline. The J gene is TRBJ2-1, the V gene TRBV7-7; 10 bases map to TRBD2. This CDR3 has 15 residues. CDR1 and CDR2 (germline): SSHAT, FNYEAQ (reference sequence). DNA for the CDR3: TGTGCTAGCAGCGAACAGCGGGAGGGAGGGTATGAGCAGTTCTTC. This codes for CASSEQREGGYEQFF.

The chain recombines TRBV6-6 with TRBJ1-1; 9 bases are a match to TRBD1. Germline V gives CDR1 MNHNY, CDR2 SVGAGI (reference sequence). CDR3 length: 15 amino acids. The junction had 8 bases not matched to a gene; V was cut back by 6 bases and J by 3 bases. The CDR3, as DNA: TGTGCCAGCAGAGACAGGGGGAAGGGGGACACTGAAGCTTTCTTT. It translates to CASRDRGKGDTEAFF.

The rearrangement uses TRBV10-1 and TRBJ1-1; weak D call: TRBD1 (5 bases). The CDR3 has 14 residues. Trimming shortened V by 6 bases and J by 4 bases, and 15 bases separated the two germline ends. Germline V lookup: CDR1 WNHNN, CDR2 SYGVQD (reference sequence). The CDR3, as DNA: TGCGCCAGCAGGCCCGACAGAAGTGGCACTGAAGCTTTCTTT. This sequence encodes CASRPDRSGTEAFF.